This T cell receptor beta chain was captured in a study of regulatory T cells in long-lasting Graves disease. The table lists this clonotype with many counts. Time point meaning: newly diagnosed GD, antithyroid drugs for less than 3 months. Construction of the TCR library relied on RNA isolated from PBMCs. V lost 6 bases, J lost 4 bases, and 13 bases stayed unmatched. The CDR3 runs to 17 residues. For TCR beta, libraries came from iRepertoire HTBI primers and Arm-PCR of CDR3 regions. TCRdb recomputed calls from the multiplex PCR reads with MiXCR, one row per CDR3 protein. The data show hundreds of thousands of distinct CDR3 sequences, approximately 15% seen once. These sequences were also reported in another study, on T cells in Graves' hyperthyroidism and ophthalmopathy.

This receptor was obtained from a man between 40 and 49 years old with Graves disease. This chain links TRBV12-3 or TRBV12-4 with TRBJ2-1, with 9 bases matching TRBD1. The sample consisted of peripheral blood mononuclear cells (PBMCs), taken at new diagnosis, from a patient treated with antithyroid drugs. The CDR3 sequence is CASRPPGQGYGYNEQFF. For the CDR3, the DNA is TGTGCCAGCAGGCCCCCGGGACAGGGTTATGGGTACAATGAGCAGTTCTTC.